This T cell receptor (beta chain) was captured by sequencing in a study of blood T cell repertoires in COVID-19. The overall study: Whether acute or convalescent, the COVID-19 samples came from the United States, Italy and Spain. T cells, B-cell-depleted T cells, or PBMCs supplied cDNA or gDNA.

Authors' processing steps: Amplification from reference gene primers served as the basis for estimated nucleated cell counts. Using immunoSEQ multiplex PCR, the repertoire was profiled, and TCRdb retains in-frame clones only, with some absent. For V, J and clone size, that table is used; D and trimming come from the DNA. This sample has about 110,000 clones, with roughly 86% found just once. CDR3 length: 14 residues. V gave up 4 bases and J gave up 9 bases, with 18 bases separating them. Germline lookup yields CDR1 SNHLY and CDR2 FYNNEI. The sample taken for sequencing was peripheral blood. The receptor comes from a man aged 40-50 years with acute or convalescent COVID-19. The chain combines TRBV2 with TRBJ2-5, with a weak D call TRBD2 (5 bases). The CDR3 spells CASSGGRPEVAQYF. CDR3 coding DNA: TGTGCCAGCAGTGGTGGGCGACCGGAGGTGGCCCAGTACTTC. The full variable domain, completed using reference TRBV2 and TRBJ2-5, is EPEVTQTPSHQVTQMGQEVILRCVPISNHLYFYWYRQILGQKVEFLVSFYNNEISEKSEIFDDQFSVERPDGSNFTLKIRSTKLEDSAMYFCASSGGRPEVAQYFGPGTRLLVL.